The source of this T cell receptor beta chain is a study of blood T cell repertoires in COVID-19. Study summary: Samples of COVID-19 (acute and convalescent) were obtained from the United States, Italy and Spain.

Original analysis: The authors estimated nucleated cell counts from reference gene primer amplification. Repertoires were generated with immunoSEQ multiplex PCR, while TCRdb's copy carries only in-frame clones and drops some. That table supplies the V and J calls and clone size; D and trimming were determined from the DNA. This sample has about 39,000 clones, with 84% found just once. The CDR3 loop spans 15 amino acids. Germline lookup yields CDR1 SNHLY and CDR2 FYNNEI. The J segment lost 10 bases and the V segment lost 1 base, leaving 11 bases of the junction unmatched. This chain joins TRBV2 and TRBJ2-5; 8 nucleotides agree with TRBD2. Sequencing was carried out using peripheral blood. This receptor was taken from a man in his forties or fifties with active or convalescent COVID-19. This CDR3 is CASSEVPPGLGNQYF. In DNA form, the CDR3 reads TGTGCCAGCAGTGAAGTACCCCCGGGACTAGGGAACCAGTACTTC.